This T cell receptor (beta chain) derives from a study of blood T cell repertoires in COVID-19. Study information: Spain, Italy and the United States supplied samples that represented acute and convalescent COVID-19. T cells, B-cell-depleted T cells, or PBMCs supplied cDNA or gDNA.

Data came from immunoSEQ multiplex PCR; TCRdb stores just in-frame clones and leaves some out. This sample has approximately 100,000 clones, with around 87% found just once. J lost 1 base, V lost 6 bases, and 4 bases had no gene match. Germline CDR1 is MNHEY and CDR2 is SVGAGI. The CDR3 sequence is 14 residues long. What was sequenced was peripheral blood. The source of this sequence is a woman in her twenties or thirties with acute or convalescent COVID-19. The V gene is TRBV6-5, the J gene TRBJ1-1; 8 nucleotides agree with TRBD1. The CDR3 bases are TGTGCCAGCAGGGGACAGGCGGGGAACACTGAAGCTTTCTTT. Protein sequence: CASRGQAGNTEAFF.